What follows are 32 T cell receptor beta chains derived from one specimen sequenced in a study of identical twins. MiXCR, applied by TCRdb to the 5' RACE reads, yields one record per CDR3 protein. Of 260,000 or so distinct CDR3 sequences in the sample, 7.5% are singletons; the top ten hold less than 6.5%. These data were likewise used in another study, on yellow fever vaccine responses in identical twins.

Sequencing used CD8+ T cells sorted from blood. These receptors all stem from a woman younger than 35 in good health.

This clonotype was seen ten or more times. The genes are TRBV28 and TRBJ2-7; D is ambiguous. Germline V lookup: CDR1 MDHEN, CDR2 SYDVKM. V dropped 4 bases and J dropped 2 bases, with 3 bases sitting between them. This CDR3 has 11 residues. The CDR3 DNA reads TGTGCCAGCAGTTCACCCTACGAGCAGTACGTC. Its translation is CASSSPYEQYV.

The V call is TRBV4-1, the J call TRBJ2-1, with D maybe TRBD1 (5 bases). CDR3 length equals 14 residues. V lost 2 bases, J lost 8 bases, and 13 bases lay in between. Germline V lookup: CDR1 MGHRA, CDR2 YSYEKL. Here the CDR3 reads CASSQPIRVDEQFF. The CDR3 bases are TGCGCCAGCAGCCAACCTATCAGGGTTGATGAGCAGTTCTTC.

This clonotype came up many times. J is TRBJ1-1 and V is TRBV19; maybe TRBD1 (5 bases). The CDR3 has 13 amino acids. Germline CDR1 LNHDA, CDR2 SQIVND (reference sequence). The germline V and J ends were trimmed by 4 bases and 11 bases, with 17 bases remaining between them. CDR3 in DNA: TGTGCCAGTAGTACCCCCGGACACTTACGCGCTTTCTTT. This encodes CASSTPGHLRAFF.

In this sample, this clonotype turned up a few times. This sequence joins TRBV7-9 and TRBJ2-1; D unresolved. Germline CDR1 is SEHNR and CDR2 is FQNEAQ (reference sequence). The CDR3 length is 12 residues. With 0 bases removed from V and 8 bases from J, the gap between germline ends came to 5 bases. The CDR3 region is CASSLARYEQFF. The DNA of the CDR3 is TGTGCCAGCAGCTTAGCGCGGTATGAGCAGTTCTTC.

The chain couples TRBV4-1 to TRBJ2-7, with D tentatively TRBD2 (5 bases). V shed 1 base and J shed 6 bases, with 16 bases lying between them. Germline CDR1 and CDR2: MGHRA and YSYEKL. The CDR3 is 15 residues long. The CDR3: CASSQGSLDSSEQYF. Here the CDR3 DNA reads TGCGCCAGCAGCCAAGGCTCACTAGATAGTTCCGAGCAGTACTTC.

This clonotype occurred a few times. The DNA for the CDR3 is TGTGCCAGCAGCCACAATAGCGGATTCACAGATACGCAGTATTTT. Amino acid sequence: CASSHNSGFTDTQYF. V gene TRBV5-8 combines with J gene TRBJ2-3; D might be TRBD2 (6 bases). V lost 4 bases, J lost 2 bases, and 14 bases lay in between. Germline CDR1 reads SGHTS; CDR2 reads YDEGEE. The CDR3 extends over 15 amino acids.

Only a few counts were recorded for this clonotype. The chain employs TRBV2 and TRBJ1-5; D gene ambiguous. The V and J ends lost 1 base and 3 bases respectively, with 13 bases between them. The CDR3 length is 16 residues. Germline-derived CDR1 and CDR2 are SNHLY and FYNNEI. The CDR3 DNA reads as TGTGCCAGCAGTGAAGGTTCAGACATTTTCAATCAGCCCCAGCATTTT. Protein: CASSEGSDIFNQPQHF.

This clonotype was detected a few times. CDR3: CSARGTGAFSSYNEQFF. CDR3 DNA sequence: TGCAGTGCTAGAGGGACAGGAGCGTTCAGCTCCTACAATGAGCAGTTCTTC. J is TRBJ2-1 and V is TRBV20-1; 7 positions match TRBD1. V lost 1 base to trimming and J lost 0 bases; unmatched junction nucleotides: 9. Per germline, CDR1 DFQATT and CDR2 SNEGSKA (reference sequence). CDR3 size: 17 residues.

The chain carries TRBV7-6 and TRBJ2-1, with unresolved D. CDR3 length equals 12 residues. Germline V gene sequence: CDR1 SGHVS, CDR2 FNYEAQ. Trimming removed 2 bases at V and 13 bases at J, with 12 bases between. CDR3 region: CASSLNDLRQFF. CDR3 sequence (DNA): TGTGCCAGCAGCTTAAATGACCTCCGTCAGTTCTTC.

The chain combines TRBV29-1 with TRBJ2-5, with TRBD1 matching 9 bases. The CDR3 is 13 residues long. Germline V gives CDR1 SQVTM, CDR2 ANQGSEA. CDR3: CRIATGGPETQYF. The DNA for the CDR3 is TGCAGGATTGCAACAGGGGGCCCGGAGACCCAGTACTTC. Combining the CDR3 with reference TRBV29-1 and TRBJ2-5 gives the whole variable domain SAVISQKPSRDICQRGTSLTIQCQVDSQVTMMFWYRQQPGQSLTLIATANQGSEATYESGFVIDKFPISRPNLTFSTLTVSNMSPEDSSIYLCRIATGGPETQYFGPGTRLLVL.

This sequence joins TRBV5-1 and TRBJ2-5; maybe TRBD2 (5 bases). CDR1 and CDR2 (germline): SGHRS, YFSETQ. Between the trimmed V and J ends, which lost 0 bases and 4 bases, there was a span of 10 bases. The CDR3 has 14 residues. The CDR3 protein is CASSLEMGRETQYF. CDR3 DNA sequence: TGCGCCAGCAGCTTGGAAATGGGGAGAGAGACCCAGTACTTC.

This clonotype has a handful of counts. This chain uses TRBV7-9 with TRBJ2-1; TRBD2 might be the D (5 bases). CDR3 size: 16 residues. Germline V gene data show CDR1 as SEHNR and CDR2 as FQNEAQ (reference sequence). Trimming took off 8 bases at V and 7 bases at J, with 24 bases between the two ends. CDR3 sequence reads: CASQGEGTRGGNEQFF. The CDR3 DNA sequence: TGTGCCAGCCAAGGAGAGGGTACTAGAGGCGGGAATGAGCAGTTCTTC.

This clonotype was seen many times. The chain joins TRBV10-3 to TRBJ2-4; 10 nucleotides line up with TRBD2. This CDR3 is 16 amino acids long. Germline V gene sequence: CDR1 ENHRY, CDR2 SYGVKD. Trimming took 5 bases from V and 12 from J; bases not matched to a gene: 16. The CDR3 DNA reads as TGTGCCATCAGTAACTCTAGCGGGGGCCCCCCCCGGGCTCAGTACTTC. Encoded protein: CAISNSSGGPPRAQYF.

This clonotype showed up just a few times. The chain recombines TRBV7-2 with TRBJ1-1; D gene ambiguous. This CDR3 is 15 amino acids long. Between the trimmed V and J ends, which lost 2 bases and 1 base, there was a span of 11 bases. Germline V CDR1 and CDR2: SGHTA, FQGNSA. CDR3 nucleotides: TGTGCCAGCAGCTTATACCTGGAGTGGAACACTGAAGCTTTCTTT. The encoded protein is CASSLYLEWNTEAFF.

Concerning this clonotype itself: At one end the junction does not follow the germline gene, possibly because of a read error. The chain joins TRBV20-1 to TRBJ2-5, with TRBD2 identical over 10 bases. Germline V gene lookup returns CDR1 DFQATT and CDR2 SNEGSKA (reference sequence). The CDR3 length is 14 residues. The CDR3 coding sequence is TGCAGTGCAAGAGAGCGGGGGGGCCTAGAGACCCAGTACTTC. Protein sequence: CSARERGGLETQYF.

About this clonotype: This may be a read error: a much more frequent sequence differs by one nucleotide. The V gene is TRBV20-1, the J gene TRBJ2-1; D is perhaps TRBD2 (6 bases). Per germline, CDR1 DFQATT and CDR2 SNEGSKA (reference sequence). The CDR3 runs 15 residues. CDR3 sequence (DNA): TGCTGTGCTGGCGACCTGACTAGCTCCTACAATGAGCAGTTCTTC. Translating it yields CCAGDLTSSYNEQFF.

This clonotype appeared a few times. The rearrangement uses TRBV29-1 and TRBJ1-1, with D hard to call. Deletions cut 6 bases from V and 0 bases from J, with 23 bases between. Germline V gives CDR1 SQVTM, CDR2 ANQGSEA. The CDR3 consists of 17 residues. CDR3 region: CSVLSIRTGKMNTEAFF. As DNA, the CDR3 is TGCAGCGTCTTATCGATAAGAACGGGGAAGATGAACACTGAAGCTTTCTTT.

This clonotype was detected only a few times. This chain uses TRBV20-1 with TRBJ2-5, with D unclear. Germline CDR1 is DFQATT and CDR2 is SNEGSKA (reference sequence). The length of the CDR3 is 13 residues. Trimming shortened V by 3 bases and J by 0 bases, and 8 bases separated the two germline ends. CDR3 amino acids: CSARAMYQETQYF. CDR3 sequence (DNA): TGCAGTGCTAGGGCTATGTACCAAGAGACCCAGTACTTC.

The chain joins TRBV6-5 to TRBJ2-1; 10 positions match TRBD2. V gave up 3 bases and J gave up 10 bases; unmatched junction bases: 9. This CDR3 contains 15 residues. In germline, CDR1 is MNHEY, CDR2 SVGAGI. CDR3 protein: CASSYGLAGEGEQFF. Written as DNA, the CDR3 is TGTGCCAGCAGTTATGGTCTAGCGGGAGAGGGGGAGCAGTTCTTC.

This chain connects TRBV28 to TRBJ2-7; a possible D gene is TRBD2 (6 bases). The CDR3 sequence is 13 residues long. Germline V CDR1 and CDR2: MDHEN, SYDVKM. Trimming took 8 bases from V and 3 from J, leaving 14 bases between them. The CDR3 here is CASQNGGDYEQYF. Written as DNA, the CDR3 is TGTGCCAGCCAAAACGGCGGGGACTACGAGCAGTACTTC.

This clonotype was detected only a few times. The chain joins TRBV6-5 to TRBJ2-1; D is unresolved. CDR3 length equals 15 residues. The V gene's germline CDR1 is MNHEY and CDR2 SVGAGI. V shed 4 bases and J shed 0 bases, with 10 bases lying between them. The DNA for the CDR3 is TGTGCCAGCAGTTCTGGCGCTCCCTCCTACAATGAGCAGTTCTTC. It specifies CASSSGAPSYNEQFF.

The chain joins TRBV7-9 to TRBJ1-4; D not certain. Trimming left V 5 bases short and J 4 bases short, with 11 bases between. From germline, CDR1 is SEHNR and CDR2 FQNEAQ (reference sequence). The CDR3 extends over 14 amino acids. CDR3 protein: CASSQHLSNEKLFF. CDR3 nucleotide sequence: TGTGCCAGCAGCCAACACTTAAGTAATGAAAAACTGTTTTTT. The variable domain in full, completed from reference TRBV7-9 and TRBJ1-4, reads DTGVSQNPRHKITKRGQNVTFRCDPISEHNRLYWYRQTLGQGPEFLTYFQNEAQLEKSRLLSDRFSAERPKGSFSTLEIQRTEQGDSAMYLCASSQHLSNEKLFFGSGTQLSVL.

The chain uses TRBV6-1 and TRBJ1-5; D possibly corresponds to TRBD1 (6 bases). The V gene's germline CDR1 is MNHNS and CDR2 SASEGT. V was pared by 3 bases and J by 9 bases, with 12 bases between. This CDR3 is built from 13 residues. The CDR3 is CASSEGGPGPQHF. The DNA of the CDR3 is TGTGCCAGCAGTGAGGGGGGCCCAGGGCCCCAGCATTTT.

This clonotype has ten or more counts. The chain joins TRBV27 to TRBJ2-5; 8 bases line up with TRBD2. V was clipped by 5 bases and J by 3 bases; unmatched bases: 8. CDR3 size: 15 residues. Germline-derived CDR1 and CDR2 are MNHEY and SMNVEV (reference sequence). The CDR3 here is CASSPGLVGKETQYF. The CDR3, as DNA: TGTGCCAGCAGTCCGGGACTAGTAGGAAAAGAGACCCAGTACTTC.

The chain employs TRBV7-2 and TRBJ2-7; D may be TRBD2 (5 bases). Germline CDR1 is SGHTA and CDR2 is FQGNSA. This CDR3 contains 15 residues. Trimming took 3 bases from V and 4 from J, leaving 16 bases between them. The CDR3, as DNA: TGTGCCAGCAGCTTTGACGTGGGTTGGACTTACGAGCAGTACGTC. It codes for CASSFDVGWTYEQYV.

The chain carries TRBV3-1 and TRBJ2-1, with 12 bases identical to TRBD2. J was trimmed by 6 bases and V by 5 bases; bases with no gene match: 5. Germline-derived CDR1 and CDR2 are LGHDT and YNNKEL (reference sequence). This CDR3 has 15 residues. CDR3 sequence reads: CASSSLAGGSNEQFF. CDR3 DNA sequence: TGTGCCAGCAGCTCTCTAGCGGGGGGGTCCAATGAGCAGTTCTTC.

This clonotype was counted only a few times. The CDR3 DNA reads as TGTGCCAGCAGTGTCTCTCCGGGACAGGGACAAGAGACCCAGTACTTC. Protein product: CASSVSPGQGQETQYF. The V call is TRBV2, the J call TRBJ2-5; 9 bases are shared with TRBD1. CDR1 and CDR2 from the germline V gene are SNHLY and FYNNEI. This CDR3 has 16 residues. V lost 4 bases to trimming and J lost 2 bases; unmatched junction nucleotides: 8.

The sample holds many counts of this clonotype. This chain's CDR3 is CASNSRTGSTEAFF. CDR3 in DNA: TGCGCCAGCAACTCAAGGACAGGGAGCACTGAAGCTTTCTTT. The rearrangement uses TRBV5-1 and TRBJ1-1; 8 bases agree with TRBD1. CDR1 and CDR2 (germline): SGHRS, YFSETQ. J was trimmed by 4 bases and V by 6 bases; bases with no gene match: 8. This CDR3 is built from 14 residues.

The sample holds many counts of this clonotype. This chain uses TRBV3-1 with TRBJ1-2; D uncertain. Germline CDR1 reads LGHDT; CDR2 reads YNNKEL (reference sequence). Trimming took 0 bases from V and 3 from J, leaving 11 bases between them. The CDR3 contains 15 residues. The CDR3 nucleotides are TGTGCCAGCAGCCAAGAAAGGGCCACTCACTATGGCTACACCTTC. Its translation: CASSQERATHYGYTF. The complete variable domain, with remaining parts taken from reference TRBV3-1 and TRBJ1-2, reads DTAVSQTPKYLVTQMGNDKSIKCEQNLGHDTMYWYKQDSKKFLKIMFSYNNKELIINETVPNRFSPKSPDKAHLNLHINSLELGDSAVYFCASSQERATHYGYTFGSGTRLTVV.

There are a few counts of this clonotype. J is TRBJ2-5 and V is TRBV2; 7 bases match TRBD1. CDR3 length: 14 residues. The germline V gene encodes CDR1 SNHLY and CDR2 FYNNEI. V was pared by 4 bases and J by 1 base, with 3 bases of the junction left unmatched. CDR3 nucleotide sequence: TGTGCCAGCAGTGGACAGGGCCTCCAAGAGACCCAGTACTTC. It yields the protein CASSGQGLQETQYF.

This clonotype was seen more than once but under ten times. The J gene is TRBJ2-1, the V gene TRBV27; 9 bases align to TRBD2. The CDR3 runs to 15 residues. Germline V gene lookup returns CDR1 MNHEY and CDR2 SMNVEV (reference sequence). The trim removed 3 bases at V and 4 bases at J, leaving 4 bases unmatched. In DNA form, the CDR3 reads TGTGCCAGCAGTTTCGCGGGAGGGGGATACAATGAGCAGTTCTTC. Protein: CASSFAGGGYNEQFF.

The V gene is TRBV4-1, the J gene TRBJ2-5; tentative D call: TRBD2 (6 bases). This CDR3 contains 15 residues. The V and J ends lost 1 base and 4 bases respectively, with 13 bases between them. Germline-derived CDR1 and CDR2 are MGHRA and YSYEKL. The CDR3 nucleotides read TGCGCCAGCAGCCAAGTGGAGGGATTTGGAGAGACCCAGTACTTC. This encodes CASSQVEGFGETQYF.